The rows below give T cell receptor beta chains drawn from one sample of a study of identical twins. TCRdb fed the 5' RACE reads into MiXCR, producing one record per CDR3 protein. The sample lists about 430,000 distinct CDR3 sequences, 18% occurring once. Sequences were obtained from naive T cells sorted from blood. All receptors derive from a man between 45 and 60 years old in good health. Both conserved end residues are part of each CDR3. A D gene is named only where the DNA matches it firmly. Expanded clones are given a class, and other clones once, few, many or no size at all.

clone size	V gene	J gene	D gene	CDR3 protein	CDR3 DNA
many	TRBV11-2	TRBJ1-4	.	CASSTKTGIREKLFF	TGTGCCAGCAGCACGAAAACAGGGATTCGTGAAAAACTGTTTTTT
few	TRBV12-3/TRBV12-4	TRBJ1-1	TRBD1	CASSQNRGTGEAFF	TGTGCCAGCAGCCAAAACAGGGGGACTGGGGAAGCTTTCTTT
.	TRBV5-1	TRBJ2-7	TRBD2	CASSSVSGTLSYEQYF	TGCGCCAGCAGCTCCGTTAGCGGGACCCTCTCCTACGAGCAGTACTTC
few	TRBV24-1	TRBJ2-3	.	CATSDLIGTVSTDTQYF	TGTGCCACCAGTGATTTAATCGGGACCGTTAGCACAGATACGCAGTATTTT
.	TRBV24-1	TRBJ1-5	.	CATSEQGLQPQHF	TGTGCCACCAGTGAACAGGGTTTACAGCCCCAGCATTTT
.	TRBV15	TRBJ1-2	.	CATSRAYRVGYTF	TGTGCCACCAGCAGGGCCTACAGGGTTGGCTACACCTTC
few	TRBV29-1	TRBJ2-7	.	CSVEQGSHEQYF	TGCAGCGTTGAACAGGGGAGCCACGAGCAGTACTTC
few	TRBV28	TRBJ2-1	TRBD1	CASSSGTGNYNEQFF	TGTGCCAGCAGCTCCGGGACAGGAAACTACAATGAGCAGTTCTTC
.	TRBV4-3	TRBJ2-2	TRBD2	CASSQVLAGREDAGELFF	TGCGCCAGCAGCCAAGTCCTGGCGGGGCGGGAGGACGCCGGGGAGCTGTTTTTT
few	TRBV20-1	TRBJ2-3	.	CSARDLRPWADTQYF	TGCAGTGCTAGAGATTTACGACCCTGGGCAGATACGCAGTATTTT
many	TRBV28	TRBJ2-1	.	CASRVAASYNEQFF	TGTGCCAGCAGGGTCGCTGCCTCCTACAATGAGCAGTTCTTC
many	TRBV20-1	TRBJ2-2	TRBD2	CSVLTSGAPGGELFF	TGCAGTGTTTTGACTAGCGGTGCCCCGGGCGGGGAGCTGTTTTTT
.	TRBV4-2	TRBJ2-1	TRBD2	CASSQGPGLVDNEQFF	TGTGCCAGCAGCCAAGGTCCGGGACTAGTAGACAATGAGCAGTTCTTC
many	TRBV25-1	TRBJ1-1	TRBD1	CASSQPRDRGPAFF	TGTGCCAGCAGTCAACCCCGGGACAGGGGTCCAGCTTTCTTT
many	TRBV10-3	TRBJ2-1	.	CAIAGGGGSEQFF	TGTGCCATCGCAGGTGGTGGGGGGAGTGAGCAGTTCTTC
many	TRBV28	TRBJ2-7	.	CASSTYEQYF	TGTGCCAGCAGTACCTACGAGCAGTACTTC
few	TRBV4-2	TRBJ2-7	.	CASSQEQGFSYEQYF	TGTGCCAGCAGCCAAGAACAGGGTTTCTCCTACGAGCAGTACTTC
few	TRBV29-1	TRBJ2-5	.	CSVGRLLSGPDTRETQYF	TGCAGCGTTGGCCGTCTCCTTTCCGGACCTGACACCCGAGAGACCCAGTACTTC
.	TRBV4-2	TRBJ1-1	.	CASSQDLGNTEAFF	TGTGCCAGCAGCCAAGATCTCGGGAACACTGAAGCTTTCTTT
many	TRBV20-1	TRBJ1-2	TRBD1	CSARGMTGRIYGYTF	TGCAGTGCTAGGGGAATGACAGGGAGGATCTATGGCTACACCTTC
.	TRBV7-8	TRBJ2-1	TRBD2	CASSPTRTSKNEQFF	TGTGCCAGCAGCCCAACACGGACTAGCAAGAATGAGCAGTTCTTC
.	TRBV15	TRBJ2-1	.	CAAQGTSYNEQFF	TGTGCCGCGCAGGGGACCTCCTACAATGAGCAGTTCTTC
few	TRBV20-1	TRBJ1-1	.	CSARDQGRGTEAFF	TGCAGTGCTAGAGATCAGGGGCGCGGCACTGAAGCTTTCTTT
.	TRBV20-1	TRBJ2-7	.	CSARGRVYEQYF	TGCAGTGCTAGAGGCAGAGTCTACGAGCAGTACTTC
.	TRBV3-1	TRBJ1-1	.	CASSLTSGMTEAFF	TGTGCCAGCAGCCTCACCTCAGGGATGACTGAAGCTTTCTTT
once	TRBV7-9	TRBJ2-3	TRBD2	CASSFIGLAATDTQYF	TGTGCCAGCAGCTTTATCGGACTAGCGGCGACAGATACGCAGTATTTT
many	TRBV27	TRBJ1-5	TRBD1	CASSLSWTGAIYSNQPQHF	TGTGCCAGCAGTTTATCCTGGACAGGGGCGATCTATAGCAATCAGCCCCAGCATTTT
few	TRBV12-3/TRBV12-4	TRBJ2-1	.	CASSPTGTPRHEQFF	TGTGCCAGCAGCCCTACCGGGACACCAAGGCATGAGCAGTTCTTC
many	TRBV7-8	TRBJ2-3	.	CASSRTRVPDTQYF	TGTGCCAGCAGCCGAACCAGGGTTCCAGATACGCAGTATTTT
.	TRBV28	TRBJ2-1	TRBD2	CASSHRTSGRFYEQFF	TGTGCCAGCAGTCATAGGACTAGCGGGAGGTTCTATGAGCAGTTCTTC
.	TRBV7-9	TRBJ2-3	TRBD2	CASSLVAGHTDTQYF	TGTGCCAGCAGCTTAGTAGCGGGTCACACAGATACGCAGTATTTT
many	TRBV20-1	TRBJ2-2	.	CSARVPDGAGELFF	TGCAGTGCTAGAGTTCCCGATGGGGCCGGGGAGCTGTTTTTT
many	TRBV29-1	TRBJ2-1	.	CSVEDGGLYNEQFF	TGCAGCGTTGAAGATGGGGGATTATACAATGAGCAGTTCTTC
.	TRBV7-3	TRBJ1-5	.	CASSLRAGDTQPQHF	TGTGCCAGCAGCTTACGGGCGGGGGACACTCAGCCCCAGCATTTT
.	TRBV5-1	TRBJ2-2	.	CASSSRTADTGELFF	TGCGCCAGCAGCTCAAGGACTGCAGACACCGGGGAGCTGTTTTTT
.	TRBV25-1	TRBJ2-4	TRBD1	CASSDLKGTGKNIQYF	TGTGCCAGCAGTGACCTCAAAGGGACAGGGAAAAACATTCAGTACTTC
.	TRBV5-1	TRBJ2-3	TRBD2	CASSLRTSGDTQYF	TGCGCCAGCAGCTTGCGGACTAGCGGGGATACGCAGTATTTT
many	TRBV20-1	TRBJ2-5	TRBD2	CSDRPTGGGETQYF	TGCAGTGACCGCCCGACCGGCGGGGGAGAGACCCAGTACTTC
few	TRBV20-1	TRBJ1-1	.	CSAIDRMNTEAFF	TGCAGTGCTATAGACAGGATGAACACTGAAGCTTTCTTT
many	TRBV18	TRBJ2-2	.	CASSEGDQYTGELFF	TGTGCCAGCTCAGAAGGGGATCAGTACACCGGGGAGCTGTTTTTT
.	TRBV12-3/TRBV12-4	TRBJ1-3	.	CASSIRENTIYF	TGTGCCAGCAGTATCAGGGAAAACACCATATATTTT
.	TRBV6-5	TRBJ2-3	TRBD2	CASSWLAGGLTDTQYF	TGTGCCAGCAGTTGGCTAGCGGGGGGCCTCACAGATACGCAGTATTTT
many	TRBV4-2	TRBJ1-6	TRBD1	CASSQDEVTGGASPLHF	TGTGCCAGCAGCCAAGATGAAGTCACAGGGGGAGCTTCACCCCTCCACTTT
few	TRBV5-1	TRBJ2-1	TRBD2	CASSLAGGGTRNEQFF	TGCGCCAGCAGCTTGGCGGGAGGTGGCACACGGAATGAGCAGTTCTTC
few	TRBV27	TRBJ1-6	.	CASSLWGRNNSPLHF	TGTGCCAGCAGTTTATGGGGGCGGAATAATTCACCCCTCCACTTT
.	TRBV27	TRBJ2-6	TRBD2	CASSLLLAGGLGANVLTF	TGTGCCAGCAGTTTACTCCTAGCGGGGGGGTTGGGGGCCAACGTCCTGACTTTC
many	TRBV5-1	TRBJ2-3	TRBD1	CASSLSGQGASDTQYF	TGCGCCAGCAGCTTATCGGGACAGGGGGCCTCAGATACGCAGTATTTT
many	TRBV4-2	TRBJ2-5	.	CASSQATGQETQYF	TGTGCCAGCAGCCAAGCGACAGGTCAAGAGACCCAGTACTTC
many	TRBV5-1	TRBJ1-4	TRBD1	CATTTGVGSNEKLFF	TGCGCCACCACGACAGGGGTGGGATCTAATGAAAAACTGTTTTTT
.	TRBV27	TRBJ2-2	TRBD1	CASSSTIWTGGGTGELFF	TGTGCCAGCAGTTCTACAATCTGGACAGGGGGGGGAACCGGGGAGCTGTTTTTT
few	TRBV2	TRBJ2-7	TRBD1	CATSRGNNGEQYF	TGTGCCACCAGCAGGGGGAATAATGGCGAGCAGTACTTC
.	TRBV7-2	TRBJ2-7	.	CASSLELAGWYEQYF	TGTGCCAGCAGCTTAGAACTCGCAGGGTGGTACGAGCAGTACTTC
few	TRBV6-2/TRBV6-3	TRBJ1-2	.	CASSRPGPQKTYGYTF	TGTGCCAGCAGCCGACCGGGACCTCAAAAGACGTATGGCTACACCTTC
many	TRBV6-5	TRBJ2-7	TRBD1	CASSYVQGATNEQYF	TGTGCCAGCAGTTACGTCCAGGGGGCGACGAACGAGCAGTACTTC
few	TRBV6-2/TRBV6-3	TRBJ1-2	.	CASSYENSYGYTF	TGTGCCAGCAGTTACGAAAACAGCTATGGCTACACCTTC
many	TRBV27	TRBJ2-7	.	CASSTTGRHYEQYF	TGTGCCAGCAGCACTACGGGACGGCACTACGAGCAGTACTTC
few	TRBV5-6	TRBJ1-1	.	CASSLEGHTEAFF	TGTGCCAGCAGCTTGGAGGGCCACACTGAAGCTTTCTTT